One T cell receptor (beta chain) is described in this entry. Its antigen is still unknown. It was with 60 Vbeta and 13 Jbeta primers that the PCR ran. Some clones are missing from TCRdb's copy, which holds only in-frame ones; the method was immunoSEQ multiplex PCR. The sample has about 93,000 clones; roughly 80% are singletons. The sample belongs to a study of cytomegalovirus exposure and HLA in healthy donors. Study context: A preliminary data release comprised 80 million or so unique TCRs obtained from HLA-typed donors. Genotyping showed around four fifths of 398 donors falling in the Caucasian-associated ancestry cluster. General study findings and limits: Presence/absence analyses rested on an assumption that sequencing depth was roughly uniform across donors.

With 0 bases removed from V and 2 bases from J, the gap between germline ends came to 16 bases. Germline CDR1 is LGHNA and CDR2 is YSLEER. This CDR3 spans 17 amino acids. The chain recombines TRBV4-3 with TRBJ2-5; a weak D match, TRBD2 (7 bases). The TCR was taken from a boy aged 10-17 years in good health and CMV-seronegative. Material for sequencing was PBMCs. Written as DNA, the CDR3 is TGCGCCAGCAGCCAAGATCCCCCGGGGGGCCGACAAGAGACCCAGTACTTC. The encoded protein is CASSQDPPGGRQETQYF.